The 8 T cell receptor beta chains presented below share a single source sample, sequenced in a study of cytomegalovirus exposure and HLA in healthy donors. A multiplex PCR was run with 60 Vbeta primers and 13 Jbeta primers. Profiling relied on immunoSEQ multiplex PCR, and the TCRdb table lists in-frame clones only, not all of them. The table has about 130,000 clones, over 70% seen once. What was sequenced was PBMCs. The receptors derive from a woman in her forties in good health and CMV-seronegative.

The rearrangement links TRBV7-2 to TRBJ2-3; TRBD2 is a possible D gene (6 bases). CDR3 size: 15 residues. The germline CDR1 and CDR2 sequences are SGHTA and FQGNSA. Trimming left V 2 bases short and J 10 bases short, with 19 bases between. The CDR3 sequence: CASSLSGSPGSAQYF. CDR3 nucleotide sequence: TGTGCCAGCAGCTTATCCGGGAGCCCTGGGTCGGCGCAGTATTTT.

In regard to this clone: A read error may produce the germline difference seen at one junction end. The chain combines TRBV6-1 with TRBJ2-7, with 9 bases identical to TRBD2. Germline V lookup: CDR1 MNHNS, CDR2 SASEGT. The CDR3 is made up of 10 amino acids. The CDR3 spells CASSEGLAVF. DNA for the CDR3: TGTGCCAGCAGTGAAGGACTAGCGGTCTTC.

As DNA, the CDR3 is TGTGCCAGCTCACCAACGAGGGACAGGGGGTCTTACGAGCAGTACTTC. Translating it yields CASSPTRDRGSYEQYF. The rearrangement links TRBV18 to TRBJ2-7; 11 nucleotides agree with TRBD1. Germline V gene data show CDR1 as KGHSH and CDR2 as LQKENI. This CDR3 region has 16 residues. V dropped 2 bases and J dropped 4; count of bases not matched to a gene: 7.

The rearrangement links TRBV7-8 to TRBJ1-5, with D hard to call. The CDR3 is 14 residues long. Germline V CDR1 and CDR2: SGHVS, FQNEAQ. The V end was cut by 2 bases, the J end by 8 bases, with 13 bases between. CDR3 bases: TGTGCCAGCAGCTTATCGGGGTCGGTTAAGCCCCAGCATTTT. It specifies CASSLSGSVKPQHF. Together with reference TRBV7-8 and TRBJ1-5, the CDR3 gives the full variable domain: GAGVSQSPRYKVAKRGQDVALRCDPISGHVSLFWYQQALGQGPEFLTYFQNEAQLDKSGLPSDRFFAERPEGSVSTLKIQRTQQEDSAVYLCASSLSGSVKPQHFGDGTRLSIL.

This clone has just a few counts. V and J are TRBV6-4 and TRBJ2-5; 9 nucleotides agree with TRBD2. Germline loops: CDR1 MRHNA, CDR2 SNTAGT. The CDR3 totals 14 residues. J lost 5 bases, V lost 8 bases, and 9 bases had no gene match. The CDR3 nucleotides read TGTGCCAGCTGGTGGGCGGGAGGGGTGGAGACCCAGTACTTC. Amino acids: CASWWAGGVETQYF.

The rearrangement uses TRBV6-5 and TRBJ2-5; 11 bases are a match to TRBD2. Trimming removed 6 bases from V and 1 base from J; junction bases left unmatched: 4. Germline lookup yields CDR1 MNHEY and CDR2 SVGAGI. This CDR3 region has 15 residues. CDR3 loop: CASRGTSGLQETQYF. DNA of the CDR3: TGTGCCAGCAGGGGGACTAGCGGACTCCAAGAGACCCAGTACTTC.

With respect to this clone: The junction departs from germline at one end; a sequencing error may be responsible. The chain has TRBV4-2 and TRBJ2-7; 9 bases fit TRBD2. Germline V gene sequence: CDR1 LGHNA, CDR2 YNFKEQ. CDR3 length: 15 amino acids. The CDR3 DNA is TGTGCCGGCAGCCAAGGTAGCGGGGGTCCCTACGAGCAGTACTTC. Translation gives CAGSQGSGGPYEQYF.

The V and J genes are TRBV5-6 and TRBJ2-5; 9 bases align to TRBD2. Germline V gene sequence: CDR1 SGHDT, CDR2 YYEEEE. The CDR3 consists of 16 residues. Trimming at V came to 2 bases and at J to 0 bases, leaving 5 bases not matched to a gene. The CDR3 DNA is TGTGCCAGCAGCTTTCTAGCGGGGAAATACCAAGAGACCCAGTACTTC. Its protein product is CASSFLAGKYQETQYF. Variable domain in full (rest from reference TRBV5-6 and TRBJ2-5): DAGVTQSPTHLIKTRGQQVTLRCSPKSGHDTVSWYQQALGQGPQFIFQYYEEEERQRGNFPDRFSGHQFPNYSSELNVNALLLGDSALYLCASSFLAGKYQETQYFGPGTRLLVL.